This entry is about one TCR beta chain. This entry is derived from a study of CD4+ T cells in melanoma. The germline V and J ends were trimmed by 7 bases and 8 bases, with 15 bases remaining between them. The CDR3 extends over 13 amino acids. The V gene's germline CDR1 is MNHNS and CDR2 SASEGT. The protocol was immunoSEQ multiplex PCR, while the TCRdb copy is restricted to in-frame clones and leaves out a portion. The table shows over 100,000 clones, with about 92% occurring only once. The rearrangement joins TRBV6-1 to TRBJ2-1, with D perhaps matching TRBD2 (5 bases). Sample: peripheral blood. The sequence was collected from a human donor with melanoma. The chain's CDR3 is CASILTGKYEQFF. CDR3 nucleotide sequence: TGTGCCAGCATCTTGACCGGGAAATATGAGCAGTTCTTC.